Below are 16 T cell receptor beta chains sequenced from a single sample in a study of T cells in women clearing cervical HPV infection (dated by TCRdb to the late 2010s). Libraries were made using the immunoSEQ multiplex PCR assay. The table was pulled from immuneACCESS by TCRdb, which kept in-frame rearrangements only. Such tables lose some clones; where checked, under half of the loss comes from unresolved V genes, and the rest has no known cause. The sample's own table lists fewer than 30,000 clones. The ten biggest clones cover approximately 5.5% of the sample. Specimen: blood buffy coat. The receptor set was obtained from a woman between 18 and 70 years old with a cervical HPV16 infection that either progressed to CIN3+ or cleared (not recorded which).

The CDR3 DNA, read in part, is TGTGCCAGCAGTGAAGCGGGAGATTTCAATGAG. Translated, it gives CASSEAGDFNE. The entire CDR3 sequence reads CASSEAGDFNEQFF. The chain uses TRBV28 and TRBJ2-1, with TRBD2 matching 8 bases. The CDR3 end lies 3 residues beyond the end of the read and is filled in from the germline J gene. Germline values: CDR1 MDHEN, CDR2 SYDVKM. The V segment lost 5 bases and the J segment 6 bases; nucleotides outside the gene matches: 6. The CDR3 is 14 residues long.

On this clone itself: The CDR3 extends 3 residues past the end of the read, so its final part is completed from the germline J gene. V and J are TRBV7-3 and TRBJ2-5, with a tentative D call TRBD2 (6 bases). CDR3 length: 15 amino acids. Germline-derived CDR1 and CDR2 are SGHTA and FQGTGA. The CDR3 region is CASSDSGLNTDTQYF. Incomplete CDR3 DNA: TGTGCCAGCAGTGACTCGGGACTGAACACAGATACC.

A remark on this clone: Sequencing ends 3 residues short of the CDR3 end; the germline J gene provides the rest. This chain connects TRBV11-3 to TRBJ2-2; a possible D gene is TRBD2 (6 bases). There are 14 residues in the CDR3. Looked up from germline, CDR1 is SGHNT and CDR2 is YENEEA. The sequenced part of the CDR3 DNA is TGTGCCAGCAGCTTGGGGGGTAACCATTCACCG. Its protein is CASSLGGNHSP. In full, the CDR3 is CASSLGGNHSPLFF. Based on the CDR3 plus reference TRBV11-3 and TRBJ2-2, the full variable domain is EAGVVQSPRYKIIEKKQPVAFWCNPISGHNTLYWYLQNLGQGPELLIRYENEEAVDDSQLPKDRFSAERLKGVDSTLKIQPAELGDSAVYLCASSLGGNHSPLFFGEGSRLTVL.

Regarding this clone: The read ends 3 residues before the CDR3 terminus; that terminus is restored from the germline J gene. Distinct nucleotide sequences in the sample also encode this CDR3. V usage is TRBV20-1 and J usage is TRBJ2-1; 11 nucleotides match TRBD2. V lost 6 bases to trimming and J lost 4 bases; unmatched junction nucleotides: 5. There are 14 residues in the CDR3. CDR1 is DFQATT and CDR2 is SNEGSKA in the germline V gene (reference sequence). The CDR3 sequence is CSAPGTSGYNEQFF. The sequenced part of the CDR3 DNA is TGCAGTGCCCCCGGGACTAGCGGATACAATGAG.

In regard to this clone: Read sequence stops 3 residues before the CDR3 end, and the germline J gene provides the missing end. The chain couples TRBV29-1 to TRBJ2-7, with 10 bases lining up with TRBD2. The CDR3 is 17 residues long. Germline V gene lookup returns CDR1 SQVTM and CDR2 ANQGSEA. Losses at the gene ends were 3 bases for V and 4 bases for J; bases not matched to a gene: 15. The CDR3 region is CSVEIRAGGPRSYEQYF. Incomplete CDR3 DNA: TGCAGCGTTGAGATAAGAGCGGGAGGGCCTAGGTCTTACGAG.

On this clone: The missing CDR3 end, 3 residues past where the read stops, is filled in from the germline J gene. The V and J genes are TRBV7-9 and TRBJ1-2; no reliable D call. The CDR3 spans 15 residues. The germline V gene has CDR1 SEHNR and CDR2 FQNEAQ (reference sequence). The CDR3 sequence: CASSLGAKGSYDYTF. The CDR3 DNA, read in part, is TGTGCCAGCAGCTTAGGGGCTAAAGGCTCCTACGAC.

As to this clone: The sequenced fragment ends 3 residues before the CDR3 boundary, so the rest is inferred from the germline J gene. The chain employs TRBV7-6 and TRBJ1-2; possible D gene TRBD1, 5 bases. The germline V gene has CDR1 SGHVS and CDR2 FNYEAQ. The CDR3 runs 15 residues. The CDR3 bases that were read are TGTGCCAGCAGCACGGGCCCCGGCGGGGCCAATGAC. This encodes CASSTGPGGAND. The CDR3 as a whole reads CASSTGPGGANDYTF.

Of note for this clone: The read halts 3 residues ahead of the CDR3 end, with the missing end drawn from the germline J gene. This chain uses TRBV7-2 with TRBJ1-1; 7 positions match TRBD1. Losses at the gene ends were 6 bases for V and 1 base for J; bases not matched to a gene: 8. Germline V gene sequence: CDR1 SGHTA, CDR2 FQGNSA. The CDR3 runs to 15 residues. Here the CDR3 reads CASREDRVRNTEAFF. The CDR3 DNA, read in part, is TGTGCCAGCAGAGAAGACAGGGTGAGGAACACTGAA.

On this clone: The read falls 3 residues short of the CDR3 end, and the missing part is taken from the germline J gene. The genes are TRBV19 and TRBJ2-1, with 10 bases matching TRBD2. Germline CDR1 is LNHDA and CDR2 is SQIVND (reference sequence). Unmatched junction bases numbered 4, after V lost 3 bases and J lost 2 bases. The CDR3 has 16 residues. CDR3 DNA, as far as it was read: TGTGCCAGTAGTATCGTAGGACTAGCGGCCTACAATGAG. It translates to CASSIVGLAAYNE. The CDR3 in full is CASSIVGLAAYNEQFF.

As regards this clone: The read finishes 3 residues shy of the CDR3 end, and the germline J gene is used to complete it. V gene TRBV18 combines with J gene TRBJ2-2, with TRBD2 identical over 8 bases. CDR3 length: 15 amino acids. V shed 5 bases, J shed 7 bases, and the junction held 9 bases outside the gene matches. Germline CDR1 is KGHSH and CDR2 is LQKENI. The covered CDR3 bases are TGTGCCAGCTCAGATGGACTAGCAGGGAGCGGGGAG. It encodes CASSDGLAGSGE. The entire CDR3 protein reads CASSDGLAGSGELFF.

Concerning this clone: The DNA ends 3 residues before the CDR3 does, and the rest of the CDR3 is filled in from the germline J gene. V gene TRBV14 combines with J gene TRBJ2-1, with D hard to call. The CDR3 is 14 amino acids. V was pared by 1 base and J by 5 bases, with 9 bases between. Germline lookup yields CDR1 SGHDN and CDR2 FVKESK. CDR3 DNA, as far as it was read: TGTGCCAGCAGCCAAGCCAGGTTTCACAATGAG. It specifies CASSQARFHNE. The complete CDR3 sequence is CASSQARFHNEQFF. The entire variable domain, with the rest obtained from reference TRBV14 and TRBJ2-1, is as follows: EAGVTQFPSHSVIEKGQTVTLRCDPISGHDNLYWYRRVMGKEIKFLLHFVKESKQDESGMPNNRFLAERTGGTYSTLKVQPAELEDSGVYFCASSQARFHNEQFFGPGTRLTVL.

As to this clone: Read data end 3 residues before the CDR3 end; the end is taken from the germline J gene. Additional DNA sequences in this sample encode the identical CDR3. The V gene is TRBV5-1, the J gene TRBJ2-7; a weak D match, TRBD1 (6 bases). Trimming shortened V by 1 base and J by 3 bases, and 14 bases separated the two germline ends. The CDR3 length is 15 residues. The V gene's germline CDR1 is SGHRS and CDR2 YFSETQ. CDR3 DNA, as far as it was read: TGCGCCAGCAGCTTGACCAGGGGAACATACTACGAG. It translates to CASSLTRGTYYE. The whole CDR3 region reads CASSLTRGTYYEQYF.

Worth noting for this clone: The read comes to an end 3 residues before the CDR3 does, leaving the germline J gene to fill in the end. The V call is TRBV7-6, the J call TRBJ2-7, with TRBD1 identical over 7 bases. The CDR3 is 17 amino acids. Germline V gives CDR1 SGHVS, CDR2 FNYEAQ. V gave up 1 base and J gave up 1 base; unmatched junction bases: 10. The CDR3 reads CASSLVASGQNSYEQYF. CDR3 bases read: TGTGCCAGCAGCTTAGTTGCGTCGGGACAGAATTCCTACGAG.

Remarks on this clone: The read falls 3 residues short of the CDR3 end, and the missing part is taken from the germline J gene. The rearrangement uses TRBV9 and TRBJ2-3, with 7 bases aligning to TRBD2. Germline-derived CDR1 and CDR2 are SGDLS and YYNGEE. The CDR3 consists of 14 residues. The sequenced CDR3 bases are TGTGCCAGCAGCCTCTCGGGGGGAACTGAAACG. Translating it yields CASSLSGGTET. The full CDR3 protein is CASSLSGGTETQYF.

A note on this clone: The CDR3 is cut off 3 residues early in the read; its end comes from the germline J gene. The gene calls are TRBV13 and TRBJ2-3; 8 nucleotides match TRBD2. CDR3 length: 16 amino acids. In germline, CDR1 is PRHDT, CDR2 FYEKMQ (reference sequence). The sequenced part of the CDR3 DNA is TGTGCCAGCAGCTCGGCCTTTAGCGGGGACCAAGAGACG. This gives the protein CASSSAFSGDQET. In full, the CDR3 reads CASSSAFSGDQETQYF.

Details on this clone: The read terminates 3 residues ahead of where the CDR3 ends, so the germline J gene completes it. The J gene is TRBJ2-5, the V gene TRBV12-3 or TRBV12-4; maybe TRBD2 (6 bases). The V and J ends lost 8 bases and 3 bases respectively, with 16 bases between them. This CDR3 contains 14 residues. CDR3 DNA, as far as it was read: TGTGCCAGCTCCTTCCACGGGGGAGAAGAGACC. This sequence encodes CASSFHGGEET. The complete CDR3 reads CASSFHGGEETQYF.